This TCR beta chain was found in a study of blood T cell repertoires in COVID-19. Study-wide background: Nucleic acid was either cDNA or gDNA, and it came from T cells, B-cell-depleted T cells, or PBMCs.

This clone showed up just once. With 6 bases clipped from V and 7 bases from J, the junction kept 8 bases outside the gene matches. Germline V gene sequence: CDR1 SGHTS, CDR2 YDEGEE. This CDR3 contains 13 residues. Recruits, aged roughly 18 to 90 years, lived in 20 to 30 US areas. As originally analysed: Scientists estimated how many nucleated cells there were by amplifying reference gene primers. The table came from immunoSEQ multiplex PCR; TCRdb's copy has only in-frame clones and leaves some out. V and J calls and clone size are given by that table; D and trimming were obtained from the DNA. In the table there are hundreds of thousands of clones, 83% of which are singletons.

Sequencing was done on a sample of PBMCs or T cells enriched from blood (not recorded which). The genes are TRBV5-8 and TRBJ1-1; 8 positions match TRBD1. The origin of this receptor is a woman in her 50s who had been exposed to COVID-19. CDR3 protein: CASTNQGAIEAFF. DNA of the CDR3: TGTGCCAGCACCAACCAGGGGGCTATTGAAGCTTTCTTT. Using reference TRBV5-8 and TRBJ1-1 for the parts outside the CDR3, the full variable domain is EAGVTQSPTHLIKTRGQQATLRCSPISGHTSVYWYQQALGLGLQFLLWYDEGEERNRGNFPPRFSGRQFPNYSSELNVNALELEDSALYLCASTNQGAIEAFFGQGTRLTVV.